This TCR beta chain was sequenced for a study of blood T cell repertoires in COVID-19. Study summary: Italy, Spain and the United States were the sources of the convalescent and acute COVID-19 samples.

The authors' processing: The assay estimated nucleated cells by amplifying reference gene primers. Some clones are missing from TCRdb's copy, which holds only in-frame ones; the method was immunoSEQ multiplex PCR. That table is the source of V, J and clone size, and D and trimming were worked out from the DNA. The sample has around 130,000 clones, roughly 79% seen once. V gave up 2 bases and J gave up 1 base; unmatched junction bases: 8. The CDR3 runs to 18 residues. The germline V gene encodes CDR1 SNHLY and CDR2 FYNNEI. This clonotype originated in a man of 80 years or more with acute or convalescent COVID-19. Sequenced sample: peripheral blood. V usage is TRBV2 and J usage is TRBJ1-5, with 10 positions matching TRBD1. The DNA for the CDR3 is TGTGCCAGCAGTGAAAGGGTGACAGGGGGCGAGAGCAATCAGCCCCAGCATTTT. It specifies CASSERVTGGESNQPQHF.